The 18 T cell receptor beta chains in this list originate from one sample, sequenced in a study of T cells after yellow fever vaccination. TCRdb analysed the 5' RACE reads with MiXCR anew, one entry per CDR3 protein. The sample includes around 600,000 distinct CDR3 sequences, more than 9% seen only once; the top ten take more than 12%. The material sequenced was PBMCs, taken on the day of the yellow fever booster vaccination. These receptors came from a man aged 25-40 years who received the YFV17D yellow fever vaccine.

J is TRBJ2-1 and V is TRBV7-2, with 14 bases that match TRBD2. This CDR3 has 15 residues. V dropped 5 bases and J dropped 9; count of bases not matched to a gene: 6. Germline CDR1 is SGHTA and CDR2 is FQGNSA. The CDR3 DNA follows: TGTGCCAGCAGCGCCGGACTAGCGGGAGGTGGTGAGCAGTTCTTC. Its translation is CASSAGLAGGGEQFF.

This clonotype has only a few counts. V and J are TRBV2 and TRBJ2-1, with a tentative D call TRBD2 (6 bases). V shed 3 bases and J shed 9 bases, with 6 bases lying between them. Germline loops: CDR1 SNHLY, CDR2 FYNNEI. The CDR3 loop spans 11 amino acids. This CDR3 reads CASSDGGEQFF. The CDR3 nucleotides are TGTGCCAGCAGTGACGGGGGTGAGCAGTTCTTC.

The chain couples TRBV6-2 or TRBV6-3 to TRBJ2-7, with TRBD2 identical over 8 bases. After removal of 7 bases from V and 3 bases from J, the junction contained 5 bases not matched to a gene. This CDR3 comprises 13 residues. Looked up from germline, CDR1 is MNHEY and CDR2 is SVGEGT. CDR3 sequence: CASIRAGDYEQYF. The CDR3 DNA sequence: TGTGCCAGCATTAGAGCGGGGGACTACGAGCAGTACTTC.

V and J are TRBV25-1 and TRBJ2-2, with D possibly being TRBD2 (5 bases). The germline CDR1 and CDR2 sequences are MGHDK and SYGVNS. CDR3 length: 14 amino acids. The ends were cut back, 5 bases at V and 5 bases at J, with 12 bases in the middle. The CDR3 region has the DNA TGTGCCAGCAGTACGGCGGGTGGGACCGGGGAGCTGTTTTTT. This translates into CASSTAGGTGELFF. The full variable domain, with the rest looked up from reference TRBV25-1 and TRBJ2-2, is EADIYQTPRYLVIGTGKKITLECSQTMGHDKMYWYQQDPGMELHLIHYSYGVNSTEKGDLSSESTVSRIRTEHFPLTLESARPSHTSQYLCASSTAGGTGELFFGEGSRLTVL.

The chain carries TRBV4-3 and TRBJ2-6; no clear D. Trimming shortened V by 3 bases and J by 0 bases, and 6 bases separated the two germline ends. The CDR3 is 15 residues long. Germline CDR1 is LGHNA and CDR2 is YSLEER. The CDR3 sequence is CASSHPRSGANVLTF. The CDR3 region has the DNA TGCGCCAGCAGCCACCCGCGCTCTGGGGCCAACGTCCTGACTTTC.

This clonotype occurred a few times. V gene TRBV12-3 or TRBV12-4 combines with J gene TRBJ1-1; D is possibly TRBD1 (6 bases). Deletions cut 6 bases from V and 0 bases from J, with 14 bases between. The CDR3 totals 15 residues. The CDR3 DNA reads as TGTGCCAGCAGCGGAAGGGGGACCCTGAACACTGAAGCTTTCTTT. Protein sequence: CASSGRGTLNTEAFF.

The rearrangement joins TRBV20-1 to TRBJ1-5; D remains unclear. The germline gives CDR1 DFQATT, CDR2 SNEGSKA (reference sequence). The CDR3 covers 17 residues. V lost 1 base to trimming and J lost 1 base, with 17 bases between them. The CDR3 loop is CSARGLSPSGSNQPQHF. CDR3 in DNA: TGCAGTGCTAGAGGGTTGAGCCCTTCGGGCAGCAATCAGCCCCAGCATTTT.

This clonotype appeared a few times. The chain employs TRBV11-2 and TRBJ2-1; the match to TRBD2 covers 9 bases. Per the germline V gene, CDR1 is SGHAT and CDR2 is FQNNGV. Losses at the gene ends were 8 bases for V and 3 bases for J; bases not matched to a gene: 5. The CDR3 is 14 residues long. CDR3 nucleotide sequence: TGTGCCAGCTGTCCTAGCGGGAACTACAATGAGCAGTTCTTC. Translated: CASCPSGNYNEQFF.

This clonotype was picked up many times. V usage is TRBV28 and J usage is TRBJ2-5; 8 nucleotides align to TRBD1. With 5 bases clipped from V and 4 bases from J, the junction kept 3 bases outside the gene matches. In germline, CDR1 is MDHEN, CDR2 SYDVKM. The CDR3 loop spans 13 amino acids. CDR3: CASSRTGGETQYF. The CDR3 region has the DNA TGTGCCAGCAGTCGAACAGGGGGAGAGACCCAGTACTTC.

This clonotype was counted between two and nine times. J is TRBJ2-7 and V is TRBV12-3 or TRBV12-4; possible D gene TRBD1, 6 bases. This CDR3 has 13 residues. Trimming removed 3 bases at V and 6 bases at J, with 12 bases between. This chain's CDR3 is CASSFQGYLEQYF. Here the CDR3 DNA reads TGTGCCAGCAGTTTCCAGGGGTATCTCGAGCAGTACTTC.

The table lists this clonotype with a few counts. The V call is TRBV6-2 or TRBV6-3, the J call TRBJ2-1, with TRBD2 matching over 7 bases. The junction had 6 bases not matched to a gene; V was cut back by 7 bases and J by 0 bases. Germline assignment: CDR1 MNHEY and CDR2 SVGEGT. The CDR3 runs 15 residues. CDR3 region: CASIASGYSYNEQFF. CDR3 nucleotide sequence: TGTGCCAGCATCGCTAGCGGATACTCCTACAATGAGCAGTTCTTC.

This clonotype was seen a handful of times. This chain links TRBV20-1 with TRBJ2-5; 7 positions match TRBD1. Trimming cost V 2 bases and J 3 bases; bases outside gene matches: 12. In germline, CDR1 is DFQATT, CDR2 SNEGSKA (reference sequence). The CDR3 spans 16 residues. DNA of the CDR3: TGCAGTGCTAGACCCGACCTCCGACAGGGAAAAGAGACCCAGTACTTC. Residues: CSARPDLRQGKETQYF.

V is TRBV9 and J is TRBJ2-1; D possibly corresponds to TRBD2 (6 bases). The V end lost 0 bases, the J end lost 3 bases, and 13 bases lay between the germline ends. CDR3 length: 16 residues. Germline-derived CDR1 and CDR2 are SGDLS and YYNGEE. The CDR3 DNA reads as TGTGCCAGCAGCGTAGATCTTAGCGGAAACTACAATGAGCAGTTCTTC. This translates into CASSVDLSGNYNEQFF.

This clonotype was seen more than once but under ten times. The rearrangement links TRBV29-1 to TRBJ1-1; D gene unclear. Germline V gene lookup returns CDR1 SQVTM and CDR2 ANQGSEA. V lost 3 bases, J lost 5 bases, and 4 bases lay in between. The CDR3 spans 10 residues. CDR3 protein: CSVEVTEAFF. Here the CDR3 DNA reads TGCAGCGTTGAGGTAACTGAAGCTTTCTTT.

This clonotype has a single count. The V and J genes are TRBV7-9 and TRBJ1-1; tentatively, D is TRBD1 (6 bases). The germline CDR1 and CDR2 sequences are SEHNR and FQNEAQ (reference sequence). V was trimmed by 7 bases and J by 5 bases, leaving 11 bases between them. This CDR3 has 12 residues. The CDR3 coding sequence is TGTGCCAGCATGGGGGCCGGGACTGAAGCTTTCTTT. Residues: CASMGAGTEAFF.

The table lists this clonotype with many counts. The V and J genes are TRBV9 and TRBJ2-7, with 9 bases matching TRBD1. CDR1 SGDLS and CDR2 YYNGEE come from the germline V gene. The J segment lost 2 bases and the V segment lost 3 bases, leaving 3 bases of the junction unmatched. There are 14 residues in the CDR3. The CDR3 DNA reads TGTGCCAGCAGCGCCGGGACAGGGACCTACGAGCAGTACTTC. It codes for CASSAGTGTYEQYF.

This clonotype was observed a handful of times. The chain uses TRBV28 and TRBJ1-4; D remains unclear. The germline V gene encodes CDR1 MDHEN and CDR2 SYDVKM. Between the trimmed V and J ends, which lost 5 bases and 5 bases, there was a span of 15 bases. There are 15 residues in the CDR3. This chain's CDR3 is CASSRSLGGNEKLFF. CDR3 nucleotide sequence: TGTGCCAGCAGTAGGTCCTTAGGCGGAAATGAAAAACTGTTTTTT.

The chain combines TRBV12-3 or TRBV12-4 with TRBJ2-3; 7 bases are a match to TRBD2. The junction had 9 bases not matched to a gene; V was cut back by 6 bases and J by 3 bases. This CDR3 is 15 amino acids long. CDR3 loop: CASSLGLVYTDTQYF. The CDR3 DNA follows: TGTGCCAGCAGCCTCGGACTAGTTTATACAGATACGCAGTATTTT.